Below, one T cell receptor (beta chain) is given with its context. The sample belongs to a study of PD-L1 blockade in urothelial cancer. Overall study context: Analysis of the blood was performed 3 weeks (second dose) and 6 weeks after treatment start.

Time point here: pretreatment peripheral blood. Germline CDR1 and CDR2: MNHNS and SASEGT. With V trimmed by 6 bases and J by 10 bases, 15 bases remained unmatched. The CDR3 spans 15 residues. Generated by immunoSEQ multiplex PCR, the TCRdb table keeps only in-frame clones and is missing some. The data hold 85,000 to 90,000 clones, with about 83% observed a single time. The material was PBMCs, obtained around atezolizumab (anti-PD-L1) treatment. This TCR was recovered from a man in his fifties or sixties with urothelial cancer. V gene TRBV6-1 combines with J gene TRBJ1-5, with 7 bases fitting TRBD1. The CDR3: CASSFKRDSSEPQHF. CDR3 bases: TGTGCCAGCAGCTTTAAAAGGGACAGCTCTGAACCCCAGCATTTT.